This TCR beta chain derives from a study of T cell responses to AZD1222 COVID-19 vaccine. This CDR3 has 13 residues. V lost 3 bases, J lost 6 bases, and 15 bases lay in between. Germline-derived CDR1 and CDR2 are DFQATT and SNEGSKA (reference sequence). The assay was immunoSEQ multiplex PCR, and TCRdb's table has in-frame clones only and misses some. This sample has approximately 120,000 clones, with roughly 90% found just once. The sample in question was peripheral blood, obtained on day 0 of AZD1222 vaccination. The genes are TRBV20-1 and TRBJ2-7; D could derive from TRBD1 or TRBD2 (5 bases each). The source is an adult in good health. The CDR3 DNA sequence: TGCAGTGCTAGTGACCCGAAGAGGGGCGAGCAGTACTTC. Protein: CSASDPKRGEQYF.